This T cell receptor (beta chain) was sequenced for a study of identical twins. Study-level points and caveats: Less excess twin sharing appeared in beta out-of-frame sequences. Alpha sequences that were out-of-frame and twin-shared showed an excess of low generation probability. Out-of-frame sharing of TCR alpha in monozygotic twins was underestimated by models.

TCRdb used MiXCR to reprocess the 5' RACE reads, holding one entry per CDR3 protein. This sample carries approximately 700,000 distinct CDR3 sequences, roughly 6% of them seen once, and the ten largest clones take around 2%. V was trimmed by 2 bases and J by 7 bases, leaving 14 bases between them. Germline V lookup: CDR1 LGHDT, CDR2 YNNKEL (reference sequence). The CDR3 length is 15 residues. All of the donors were Caucasians in good health. This clonotype showed up just a few times. Its antigen is not known. Sequencing input: naive T cells sorted from blood. This TCR came from a man younger than 35 in good health. The gene calls are TRBV3-1 and TRBJ2-2; D may be TRBD1 or TRBD2 (5 bases each). The CDR3 spells CASSQQVGASGELFF. The CDR3 DNA sequence: TGTGCCAGCAGCCAACAGGTCGGGGCTAGCGGGGAGCTGTTTTTT.